This T cell receptor beta chain originates from a study of blood T cell repertoires in COVID-19. Study-level background: COVID-19 samples, acute and convalescent, were from the United States, Italy and Spain.

Clones were sequenced by immunoSEQ multiplex PCR, and TCRdb holds only the in-frame ones, with some missing. The sample holds about 280,000 clones, about 86% seen once. Germline assignment: CDR1 SGHNT and CDR2 YYREEE (reference sequence). The CDR3 consists of 14 residues. The V gene end was trimmed by 10 bases and the J gene end by 6 bases; junction bases not matched to a gene: 13. The chain has TRBV5-4 and TRBJ1-2; TRBD1 aligns across 9 bases. The TCR comes from a woman aged 25-40 years who had recovered from COVID-19. Sequenced: peripheral blood. CDR3 residues: CAGHPDRGRNGYTF. The CDR3 DNA is TGTGCCGGCCACCCCGACAGGGGGAGGAATGGCTACACCTTC.